This T cell receptor (beta chain) derives from a study of patients and donors after allogeneic stem cell transplantation. There are a few counts of this clonotype. Using its own MiXCR run on the RT-PCR reads, TCRdb lists one record per CDR3 protein. Of around 200,000 distinct CDR3 sequences in the sample, roughly two fifths were seen once. Specimen: blood, either unsorted or a sorted T cell fraction (not recorded which). The sequence was obtained from a human donor who was either an allogeneic HSCT recipient or a stem cell or donor lymphocyte infusion donor (not recorded which). It is not recorded whose cells these are; they may come from a transplant donor.

Here the CDR3 reads CASSLWGRGGNQPQHF. CDR3 bases: TGTGCCAGCAGTTTATGGGGGCGCGGGGGAAATCAGCCCCAGCATTTT. The rearrangement joins TRBV12-3 or TRBV12-4 to TRBJ1-5; D possibly corresponds to TRBD1 (6 bases). This CDR3 has 16 amino acids. V was pared by 2 bases and J by 4 bases, with 15 bases between.